A selection of T cell receptor beta chains follows, all from one sample in a study of vaccination effects on CD4 cells after COVID-19. What these receptors recognize is not known. Data came from immunoSEQ multiplex PCR; TCRdb stores just in-frame clones and leaves some out. The sample records 64,000 or so clones, under 80% being singletons. Sequenced here: CD4+ T cells from PBMCs cultured with HCoV-OC43 spike peptides, sampled after COVID-19 vaccination. All receptors come from a human donor who received a COVID-19 vaccine. Each CDR3 is given with its conserved first and last residue. Each record gives: CDR3 DNA, CDR3 protein, V gene, J gene, clone size, D gene. The D gene is left open where the match is weak. A row's size may be missing; if present it is once, few, many or a size class.

DNA: TGTGCCAGCAGGGCGGGGGGCTTCTCCTACAATGAGCAGTTCTTC; CDR3: CASRAGGFSYNEQFF; V: TRBV28; J: TRBJ2-1; size: NA; D: TRBD2
DNA: TGCAGTACCCTCTTGAACACTGAAGCTTTCTTT; CDR3: CSTLLNTEAFF; V: TRBV20-1; J: TRBJ1-1; size: NA; D: NA
DNA: TGCGCCAGCAGCTTGACGGACAGGGCTTATTCACCCCTCCACTTT; CDR3: CASSLTDRAYSPLHF; V: TRBV5-1; J: TRBJ1-6; size: NA; D: TRBD1
DNA: TGTGCCAGCAGGACCTCAAGGGACAGTTTCAATCAGCCCCAGCATTTT; CDR3: CASRTSRDSFNQPQHF; V: TRBV27; J: TRBJ1-5; size: NA; D: TRBD1
DNA: TGTGCCAGTCGACTAGCGGCGAACACCGGGGAGCTGTTTTTT; CDR3: CASRLAANTGELFF; V: TRBV19; J: TRBJ2-2; size: NA; D: TRBD2
DNA: TGTGCCAGCAGTGAAGTTGGACTGGGGAACACTGAAGCTTTCTTT; CDR3: CASSEVGLGNTEAFF; V: TRBV6-1; J: TRBJ1-1; size: few; D: NA
DNA: TGCGCCAGCAGGACCGGGACGGAGAACACCGGGGAGCTGTTTTTT; CDR3: CASRTGTENTGELFF; V: TRBV5-1; J: TRBJ2-2; size: NA; D: NA
DNA: TGCGCCAGCTCACCCCGCCCCGGGGAGCTGTTTTTT; CDR3: CASSPRPGELFF; V: TRBV10-1; J: TRBJ2-2; size: few; D: NA
DNA: TGTGCCACCAGACTTAACAGGAACCTAGACTATGAAAAACTGTTTTTT; CDR3: CATRLNRNLDYEKLFF; V: TRBV15; J: TRBJ1-4; size: NA; D: NA
DNA: TGTGCCAGCAGTGAGGGCCAGCTCTATGGCTACACCTTC; CDR3: CASSEGQLYGYTF; V: TRBV2; J: TRBJ1-2; size: NA; D: NA
DNA: TGTGCCAGCAGTGAGGAGGGGGGGGGTCAGCCCCAGCATTTT; CDR3: CASSEEGGGQPQHF; V: TRBV2; J: TRBJ1-5; size: NA; D: NA
DNA: TGTGCCACCAACCCGGGACAGGGGGCTAGCTACACCTTC; CDR3: CATNPGQGASYTF; V: TRBV15; J: TRBJ1-2; size: few; D: TRBD1
DNA: TGTGCCAGCAGCTTGGGTGCAAACACCATATATTTT; CDR3: CASSLGANTIYF; V: TRBV5-6; J: TRBJ1-3; size: NA; D: NA
DNA: TGTGCCAGCAGTTTACCGGGGGGCGCCCGGAATGAGCAGTTCTTC; CDR3: CASSLPGGARNEQFF; V: TRBV27; J: TRBJ2-1; size: NA; D: NA
DNA: TGTGCCTGGAGTGGGATCCTAGTCACAGATACGCAGTATTTT; CDR3: CAWSGILVTDTQYF; V: TRBV30; J: TRBJ2-3; size: NA; D: NA
DNA: TGTGCCAGCAGCGTAGCCGGGGCCGCGAACACCGGGGAGCTGTTTTTT; CDR3: CASSVAGAANTGELFF; V: TRBV9; J: TRBJ2-2; size: NA; D: NA
DNA: TGTGCCAGCAGTGAAGCGTTGGGCCCCCTCGGGTCTAGCAATGAGCAGTTCTTC; CDR3: CASSEALGPLGSSNEQFF; V: TRBV2; J: TRBJ2-1; size: NA; D: NA
DNA: TGCGCCAGCAGCTTGACAGCGGGGGACCAAGAGACCCAGTACTTC; CDR3: CASSLTAGDQETQYF; V: TRBV5-1; J: TRBJ2-5; size: NA; D: TRBD2
DNA: TGCGCCAGCAGCCAGGGACTAGCGGGGAAGGGGGGCACCGGGGAGCTGTTTTTT; CDR3: CASSQGLAGKGGTGELFF; V: TRBV4-1; J: TRBJ2-2; size: NA; D: TRBD2
DNA: TGTGCCTGGAGCCCCGACAGGGGAGGTGCAGATACGCAGTATTTT; CDR3: CAWSPDRGGADTQYF; V: TRBV30; J: TRBJ2-3; size: NA; D: TRBD1
DNA: TGTGCCAGCAGCTTAAGGTACTGGGACAGGGAAGAGACCCAGTACTTC; CDR3: CASSLRYWDREETQYF; V: TRBV7-2; J: TRBJ2-5; size: few; D: TRBD1
DNA: TGTGCCACCAGCAGGGCGGACCGGGCGGTTGAAGCTTTCTTT; CDR3: CATSRADRAVEAFF; V: TRBV15; J: TRBJ1-1; size: NA; D: NA
DNA: TGCAGCGCCAGGGGACAGCAGACCGGGGAGCTGTTTTTT; CDR3: CSARGQQTGELFF; V: TRBV29-1; J: TRBJ2-2; size: NA; D: TRBD1